Below are 23 T cell receptor beta chains sequenced from a single sample in a study of cytomegalovirus exposure and HLA in healthy donors. PCR amplification relied on 60 Vbeta primers (plus 13 Jbeta primers). Produced via immunoSEQ multiplex PCR; TCRdb's table is partial and in-frame only. The table includes 190,000 or so clones, 82% detected once. Sequenced material: PBMCs. These receptors originate from a boy under 10 years old in good health and CMV-seronegative.

The rearrangement uses TRBV4-3 and TRBJ1-1; tentatively, D is TRBD1 (6 bases). Per the germline V gene, CDR1 is LGHNA and CDR2 is YSLEER. The CDR3 has 14 residues. Between the trimmed V and J ends, which lost 4 bases and 1 base, there was a span of 10 bases. The CDR3 sequence: CASSPMTGNTEAFF. CDR3 nucleotide sequence: TGCGCCAGCAGCCCCATGACAGGGAACACTGAAGCTTTCTTT.

V gene TRBV5-1 combines with J gene TRBJ1-6, with TRBD1 matching over 7 bases. Germline CDR1 reads SGHRS; CDR2 reads YFSETQ. The CDR3 contains 14 residues. J gave up 7 bases and V 4 bases, and 5 bases lay outside the gene matches. CDR3 in amino acids: CASSVDRENSPLHF. The DNA for the CDR3 is TGCGCCAGCAGCGTCGACAGGGAGAATTCACCCCTCCACTTT.

CDR3: CASSHGLANIQYF. The CDR3 DNA follows: TGTGCCAGCAGCCATGGACTAGCTAACATTCAGTACTTC. V gene TRBV4-2 combines with J gene TRBJ2-4, with 8 bases aligning to TRBD2. The ends lost 3 bases at V and 7 bases at J; junction bases unmatched: 2. The CDR3 contains 13 residues. Germline assignment: CDR1 LGHNA and CDR2 YNFKEQ.

This sequence joins TRBV20-1 and TRBJ1-1, with 7 positions matching TRBD1. This CDR3 is built from 11 residues. Unmatched junction bases numbered 4, after V lost 2 bases and J lost 10 bases. Germline CDR1 and CDR2: DFQATT and SNEGSKA (reference sequence). CDR3 in DNA: TGCAGTGCTAGATTCCAGGGGGTAGCTTTCTTT. Translating gives CSARFQGVAFF.

The rearrangement uses TRBV5-1 and TRBJ1-3; the match to TRBD1 covers 7 bases. The CDR3 totals 17 residues. Germline V gene lookup returns CDR1 SGHRS and CDR2 YFSETQ. The trim removed 0 bases at V and 0 bases at J, leaving 6 bases unmatched. The CDR3 coding sequence is TGCGCCAGCAGCTTGGCGGCGGGGACAGACTCTGGAAACACCATATATTTT. This codes for CASSLAAGTDSGNTIYF.

This clone showed up just once. V is TRBV7-2 and J is TRBJ1-6; D ambiguous. Germline CDR1 is SGHTA and CDR2 is FQGNSA. The V gene lost 3 bases and the J gene lost 7 bases, with 13 bases spanning the gap. CDR3 length equals 15 residues. Written as DNA, the CDR3 is TGTGCCAGCAGCTTCGAATCGGGGTACAATTCACCCCTCCACTTT. Translated, it gives CASSFESGYNSPLHF. The complete variable domain, with remaining parts taken from reference TRBV7-2 and TRBJ1-6, reads GAGVSQSPSNKVTEKGKDVELRCDPISGHTALYWYRQSLGQGLEFLIYFQGNSAPDKSGLPSDRFSAERTGGSVSTLTIQRTQQEDSAVYLCASSFESGYNSPLHFGNGTRLTVT.

The chain recombines TRBV10-2 with TRBJ1-1, with 8 positions matching TRBD1. V trimming: 8 bases; J trimming: 3 bases; junction bases outside the gene matches: 8. The germline CDR1 and CDR2 sequences are WSHSY and SAAADI. This CDR3 is 14 amino acids long. This chain's CDR3 is CASSIGQGDTEAFF. As DNA, the CDR3 is TGCGCCAGCTCGATAGGACAGGGCGACACTGAAGCTTTCTTT.

V and J are TRBV5-1 and TRBJ1-4; D remains ambiguous. The V and J ends lost 0 bases and 5 bases respectively, with 11 bases between them. This CDR3 has 15 residues. Germline CDR1 reads SGHRS; CDR2 reads YFSETQ. CDR3 protein: CASSLALASNEKLFF. The CDR3, as DNA: TGCGCCAGCAGCTTGGCCTTGGCTTCAAATGAAAAACTGTTTTTT.

The chain joins TRBV5-4 to TRBJ2-7; 8 bases match TRBD1. The V and J ends lost 0 bases and 5 bases, in that order; junction bases with no gene match: 4. Germline V lookup: CDR1 SGHNT, CDR2 YYREEE (reference sequence). The CDR3 is made up of 14 amino acids. This CDR3 reads CASSLVHRGDEQYF. The CDR3 DNA follows: TGTGCCAGCAGCTTGGTTCACAGGGGGGACGAGCAGTACTTC. The entire variable domain, with the rest obtained from reference TRBV5-4 and TRBJ2-7, is as follows: ETGVTQSPTHLIKTRGQQVTLRCSSQSGHNTVSWYQQALGQGPQFIFQYYREEENGRGNFPPRFSGLQFPNYSSELNVNALELDDSALYLCASSLVHRGDEQYFGPGTRLTVT.

This chain's CDR3 is CASSGGAAFTGELFF. DNA for the CDR3: TGTGCCAGCAGTGGCGGGGCCGCTTTTACCGGGGAGCTGTTTTTT. The gene calls are TRBV2 and TRBJ2-2; D may be TRBD2 (6 bases). The germline V gene encodes CDR1 SNHLY and CDR2 FYNNEI. Trimming pared 4 bases from V and 5 bases from J, leaving 14 bases between. The CDR3 contains 15 residues. Drawing the rest from reference TRBV2 and TRBJ2-2, the complete variable domain is EPEVTQTPSHQVTQMGQEVILRCVPISNHLYFYWYRQILGQKVEFLVSFYNNEISEKSEIFDDQFSVERPDGSNFTLKIRSTKLEDSAMYFCASSGGAAFTGELFFGEGSRLTVL.

This clone has a handful of counts. The chain uses TRBV29-1 and TRBJ1-2; D unclear. V was clipped by 2 bases and J by 5 bases, with 12 bases between them. In germline, CDR1 is SQVTM, CDR2 ANQGSEA. CDR3 length equals 13 residues. As DNA, the CDR3 is TGCAGCGTTGAAAACCCCAATAGATATGGCTACACCTTC. Residues: CSVENPNRYGYTF. The full variable domain, in which reference TRBV29-1 and TRBJ1-2 provide the parts outside the CDR3, is SAVISQKPSRDICQRGTSLTIQCQVDSQVTMMFWYRQQPGQSLTLIATANQGSEATYESGFVIDKFPISRPNLTFSTLTVSNMSPEDSSIYLCSVENPNRYGYTFGSGTRLTVV.

This chain uses TRBV7-2 with TRBJ2-2; D remains unclear. Germline V gene data show CDR1 as SGHTA and CDR2 as FQGNSA. V lost 3 bases and J lost 7, with 6 bases in between. This CDR3 region has 12 residues. The CDR3 DNA reads TGTGCCAGCAGCTTCGGCGGCGGGGAGCTGTTTTTT. Protein product: CASSFGGGELFF. The whole variable domain, filled in from reference TRBV7-2 and TRBJ2-2, reads GAGVSQSPSNKVTEKGKDVELRCDPISGHTALYWYRQSLGQGLEFLIYFQGNSAPDKSGLPSDRFSAERTGGSVSTLTIQRTQQEDSAVYLCASSFGGGELFFGEGSRLTVL.

The V gene is TRBV14, the J gene TRBJ2-1; 12 bases fit TRBD2. Germline V gives CDR1 SGHDN, CDR2 FVKESK. This CDR3 has 16 amino acids. The J segment lost 9 bases and the V segment lost 4 bases, leaving 10 bases of the junction unmatched. DNA for the CDR3: TGTGCCAGCAGCCGGGGTACTAGCGGGGGGCTGGTTGAGCAGTTCTTC. It translates to CASSRGTSGGLVEQFF.

The chain has TRBV5-1 and TRBJ2-2, with TRBD2 as a possible D gene (7 bases). Germline V gene lookup returns CDR1 SGHRS and CDR2 YFSETQ. Trimming cost V 4 bases and J 6 bases, with 19 bases left between them. This CDR3 region has 16 residues. In nucleotides, the CDR3 is TGCGCCAGCAGCCCCGCGTGGGGGGGCGCGTCCGGGGAGCTGTTTTTT. As protein: CASSPAWGGASGELFF. Drawing the rest from reference TRBV5-1 and TRBJ2-2, the complete variable domain is KAGVTQTPRYLIKTRGQQVTLSCSPISGHRSVSWYQQTPGQGLQFLFEYFSETQRNKGNFPGRFSGRQFSNSRSEMNVSTLELGDSALYLCASSPAWGGASGELFFGEGSRLTVL.

V is TRBV18 and J is TRBJ2-1, with 7 bases that match TRBD2. The CDR3 loop spans 15 amino acids. V shed 5 bases, J shed 0 bases, and the junction held 4 bases outside the gene matches. Germline loops: CDR1 KGHSH, CDR2 LQKENI. CDR3 amino acids: CASSISGDSYNEQFF. The CDR3 DNA reads as TGTGCCAGCTCAATCAGCGGGGACTCCTACAATGAGCAGTTCTTC.

V usage is TRBV30 and J usage is TRBJ2-7, with 9 bases aligning to TRBD2. Germline lookup yields CDR1 GTSNPN and CDR2 SVGIG (reference sequence). The CDR3 covers 15 residues. Unmatched junction bases numbered 6, after V lost 0 bases and J lost 3 bases. The CDR3 loop reads CAWSVAAGGFYEQYF. The DNA for the CDR3 is TGTGCCTGGAGTGTAGCAGCGGGGGGATTCTACGAGCAGTACTTC.

The rearrangement uses TRBV7-6 and TRBJ2-7, with 8 bases that match TRBD2. J lost 3 bases, V lost 2 bases, and 3 bases had no gene match. This CDR3 spans 14 amino acids. The V gene's germline CDR1 is SGHVS and CDR2 FNYEAQ. CDR3 protein: CASSLRGGFYEQYF. The CDR3 coding sequence is TGTGCCAGCAGCTTACGCGGGGGGTTCTACGAGCAGTACTTC.

The V and J genes are TRBV7-2 and TRBJ2-2; tentative D call: TRBD1 (8 bases). CDR1 is SGHTA and CDR2 is FQGNSA in the germline V gene. Trimming removed 6 bases at V and 5 bases at J, with 13 bases between. The CDR3 is 14 residues long. The CDR3 coding sequence is TGTGCCAGCAGAGGACAGGGAGGGACCGGGGAGCTGTTTTTT. Protein sequence: CASRGQGGTGELFF.

The chain is built from TRBV7-9 and TRBJ2-3, with 7 bases that match TRBD1. This CDR3 comprises 16 residues. CDR1 and CDR2 (germline): SEHNR, FQNEAQ (reference sequence). Trimming cost V 4 bases and J 0 bases; bases outside gene matches: 7. CDR3 residues: CASSWRQGRSTDTQYF. The CDR3 coding sequence is TGTGCCAGCAGCTGGAGACAGGGACGGAGCACAGATACGCAGTATTTT.

The chain has TRBV7-2 and TRBJ2-5, with D unclear. TRBJ2-7 matches the DNA end more closely, so the J call is doubtful. There are 14 residues in the CDR3. Germline-derived CDR1 and CDR2 are SGHTA and FQGNSA. CDR3 residues: CASSPHQDSYEQYF. The CDR3 bases are TGTGCCAGCAGCCCCCATCAGGACTCCTACGAGCAGTACTTC.

This clone has a handful of counts. The chain recombines TRBV7-2 with TRBJ2-7; D remains ambiguous. The CDR3 extends over 13 amino acids. V lost 0 bases, J lost 2 bases, and 5 bases lay in between. Germline CDR1 is SGHTA and CDR2 is FQGNSA. This CDR3 is CASSLAGTYEQYF. The CDR3 DNA sequence: TGTGCCAGCAGCTTAGCGGGCACCTACGAGCAGTACTTC.

The V call is TRBV9, the J call TRBJ1-6, with D maybe TRBD1 (6 bases). V was pared by 0 bases and J by 7 bases, with 14 bases between. Per germline, CDR1 SGDLS and CDR2 YYNGEE. The CDR3 totals 16 residues. The CDR3 loop reads CASSVGHRQGNSPLHF. In nucleotides, the CDR3 is TGTGCCAGCAGCGTAGGACACCGCCAGGGGAATTCACCCCTCCACTTT.

This chain joins TRBV27 and TRBJ1-1; possibly TRBD1 for D (5 bases). Between the trimmed V and J ends, which lost 3 bases and 4 bases, there was a span of 12 bases. Looked up from germline, CDR1 is MNHEY and CDR2 is SMNVEV (reference sequence). The CDR3 covers 14 residues. In nucleotides, the CDR3 is TGTGCCAGCAGTTTGGGTTCCGGGGGCACTGAAGCTTTCTTT. Amino acids: CASSLGSGGTEAFF.